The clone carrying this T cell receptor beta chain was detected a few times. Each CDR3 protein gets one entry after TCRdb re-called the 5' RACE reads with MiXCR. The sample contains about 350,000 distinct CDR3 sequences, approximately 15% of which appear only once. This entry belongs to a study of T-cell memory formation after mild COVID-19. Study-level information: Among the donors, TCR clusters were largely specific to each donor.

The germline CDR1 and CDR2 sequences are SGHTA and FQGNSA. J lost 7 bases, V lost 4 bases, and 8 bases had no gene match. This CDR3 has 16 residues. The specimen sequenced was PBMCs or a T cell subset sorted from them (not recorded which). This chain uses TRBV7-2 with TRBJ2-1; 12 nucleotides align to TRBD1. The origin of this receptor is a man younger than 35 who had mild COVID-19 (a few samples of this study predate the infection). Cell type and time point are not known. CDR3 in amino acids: CASSSRGQGARNEQFF. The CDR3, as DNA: TGTGCCAGCAGCTCTAGGGGACAGGGGGCGCGAAATGAGCAGTTCTTC.